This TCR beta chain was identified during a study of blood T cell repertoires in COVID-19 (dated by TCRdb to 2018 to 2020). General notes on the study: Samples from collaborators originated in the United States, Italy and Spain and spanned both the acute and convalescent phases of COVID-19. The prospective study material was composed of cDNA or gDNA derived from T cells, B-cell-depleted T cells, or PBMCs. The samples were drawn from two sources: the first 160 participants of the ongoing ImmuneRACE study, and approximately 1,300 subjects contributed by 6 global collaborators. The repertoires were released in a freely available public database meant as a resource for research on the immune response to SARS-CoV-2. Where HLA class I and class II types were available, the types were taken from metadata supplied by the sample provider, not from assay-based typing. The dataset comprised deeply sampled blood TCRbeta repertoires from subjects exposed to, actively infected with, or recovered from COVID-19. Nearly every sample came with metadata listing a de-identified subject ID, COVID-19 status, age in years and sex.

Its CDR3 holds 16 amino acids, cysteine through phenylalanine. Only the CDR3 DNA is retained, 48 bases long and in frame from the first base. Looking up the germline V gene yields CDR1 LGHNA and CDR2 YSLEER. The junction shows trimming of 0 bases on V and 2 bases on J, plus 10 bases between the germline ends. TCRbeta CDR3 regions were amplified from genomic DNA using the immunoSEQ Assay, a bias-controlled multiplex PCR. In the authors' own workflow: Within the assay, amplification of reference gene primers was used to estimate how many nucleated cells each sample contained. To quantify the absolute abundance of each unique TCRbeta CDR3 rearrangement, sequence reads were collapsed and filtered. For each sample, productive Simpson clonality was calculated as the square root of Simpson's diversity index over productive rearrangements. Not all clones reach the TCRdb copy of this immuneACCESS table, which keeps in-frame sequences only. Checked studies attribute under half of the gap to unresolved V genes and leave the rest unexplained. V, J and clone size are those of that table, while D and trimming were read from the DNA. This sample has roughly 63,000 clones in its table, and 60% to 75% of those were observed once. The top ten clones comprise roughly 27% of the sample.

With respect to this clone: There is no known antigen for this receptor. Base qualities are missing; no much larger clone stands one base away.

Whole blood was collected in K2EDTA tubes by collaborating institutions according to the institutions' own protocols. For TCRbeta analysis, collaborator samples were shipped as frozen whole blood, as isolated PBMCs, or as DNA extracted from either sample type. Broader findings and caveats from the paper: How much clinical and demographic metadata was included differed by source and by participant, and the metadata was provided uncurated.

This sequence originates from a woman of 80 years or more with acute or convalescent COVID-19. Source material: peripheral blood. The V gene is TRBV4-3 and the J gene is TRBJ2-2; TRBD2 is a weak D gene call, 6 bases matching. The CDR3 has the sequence CASSQDSGVNTGELFF. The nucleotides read TGCGCCAGCAGCCAAGACTCGGGGGTAAACACCGGGGAGCTGTTTTTT.